These 19 T cell receptor beta chains were all obtained from the same sample, sequenced in a study of blood T cell repertoires in COVID-19. Some clones are missing from TCRdb's copy, which holds only in-frame ones; the method was immunoSEQ multiplex PCR. The sample lists about 140,000 clones; 90% were seen once. Sequenced material: peripheral blood. All receptors come from a woman older than 75 with acute or convalescent COVID-19.

This clone was found a few times. The chain has TRBV12-3 or TRBV12-4 and TRBJ1-2; TRBD1 aligns across 7 bases. The CDR3 contains 13 residues. The trim removed 5 bases at V and 4 bases at J, leaving 4 bases unmatched. The DNA of the CDR3 is TGTGCCAGCAGTGGGGGACAGTCCTATGGCTACACCTTC. It yields the protein CASSGGQSYGYTF.

The chain combines TRBV29-1 with TRBJ2-1; 10 bases are shared with TRBD2. With 6 bases clipped from V and 7 bases from J, the junction kept 3 bases outside the gene matches. Germline lookup yields CDR1 SQVTM and CDR2 ANQGSEA. The CDR3 has 12 amino acids. In DNA form, the CDR3 reads TGCAGCGTAGGACTAGCGGTAAATGAGCAGTTCTTC. It translates to CSVGLAVNEQFF.

This clone turned up a few times. The chain couples TRBV7-8 to TRBJ2-3, with D perhaps TRBD2 (5 bases). The V gene's germline CDR1 is SGHVS and CDR2 FQNEAQ. The CDR3 has 15 residues. Trimming removed 5 bases from V and 0 bases from J, with 12 bases in between. The CDR3 reads CASSRGSSSTDTQYF. In nucleotides, the CDR3 is TGTGCCAGCAGCCGAGGGAGTTCTAGCACAGATACGCAGTATTTT.

The sample holds one count of this clone. The rearrangement links TRBV25-1 to TRBJ1-1; D gene ambiguous. This CDR3 spans 13 amino acids. Germline CDR1 MGHDK, CDR2 SYGVNS. Trimming cost V 3 bases and J 9 bases, with 14 bases left between them. CDR3 sequence reads: CASSEAGRGQAFF. The CDR3 DNA follows: TGTGCCAGCAGTGAGGCGGGCCGAGGGCAAGCTTTCTTT. The entire variable domain, with the rest obtained from reference TRBV25-1 and TRBJ1-1, is as follows: EADIYQTPRYLVIGTGKKITLECSQTMGHDKMYWYQQDPGMELHLIHYSYGVNSTEKGDLSSESTVSRIRTEHFPLTLESARPSHTSQYLCASSEAGRGQAFFGQGTRLTVV.

The CDR3: CASSGAQETQYF. CDR3 sequence (DNA): TGTGCCAGCAGCGGGGCCCAAGAGACCCAGTACTTC. The chain is built from TRBV11-1 and TRBJ2-5, with D maybe TRBD1 (5 bases). The CDR3 length is 12 residues. With 5 bases removed from V and 1 base from J, the gap between germline ends came to 5 bases. Per germline, CDR1 SGHAT and CDR2 FQDESV (reference sequence).

The chain links TRBV30 to TRBJ1-3; D perhaps matches TRBD1 (6 bases). Trimming removed 0 bases at V and 0 bases at J, with 9 bases between. Germline-derived CDR1 and CDR2 are GTSNPN and SVGIG (reference sequence). The length of the CDR3 is 15 residues. CDR3 nucleotide sequence: TGTGCCTGGAGTGTTGCCAGGGGCTCTGGAAACACCATATATTTT. Its protein is CAWSVARGSGNTIYF.

CDR3 sequence: CASSQDRGANYGYTF. The CDR3 DNA is TGTGCCAGTAGTCAAGACAGGGGAGCTAACTATGGCTACACCTTC. The V gene is TRBV19, the J gene TRBJ1-2; 8 nucleotides align to TRBD1. The CDR3 covers 15 residues. The germline gives CDR1 LNHDA, CDR2 SQIVND (reference sequence). The trim removed 5 bases at V and 0 bases at J, leaving 5 bases unmatched.

This sequence joins TRBV7-2 and TRBJ2-7; TRBD2 matches 8 bases. The germline V gene encodes CDR1 SGHTA and CDR2 FQGNSA. Trimming at V came to 4 bases and at J to 2 bases, leaving 13 bases not matched to a gene. The CDR3 covers 17 residues. CDR3 bases: TGTGCCAGCAGCTCCTCGGGCGGGGGGCCCAAAACCTACGAGCAGTACTTC. Translation gives CASSSSGGGPKTYEQYF.

This chain uses TRBV5-1 with TRBJ1-6; D is unresolved. CDR1 is SGHRS, CDR2 YFSETQ, per germline. The CDR3 totals 15 residues. V was clipped by 0 bases and J by 2 bases, with 6 bases between them. The CDR3 nucleotides are TGCGCCAGCAGCTTGGCCTCGGCCTATAATTCACCCCTCCACTTT. Protein product: CASSLASAYNSPLHF.

The gene calls are TRBV7-2 and TRBJ1-6, with D perhaps TRBD1 (5 bases). There are 17 residues in the CDR3. The germline gives CDR1 SGHTA, CDR2 FQGNSA. Trimming pared 2 bases from V and 4 bases from J, leaving 15 bases between. The CDR3 loop reads CASSLSRAIDYNSPLHF. CDR3 sequence (DNA): TGTGCCAGCAGCTTAAGCAGGGCTATTGATTATAATTCACCCCTCCACTTT.

The chain is built from TRBV2 and TRBJ1-1; weak D call: TRBD1 (6 bases). The V gene lost 6 bases and the J gene lost 3 bases, with 14 bases spanning the gap. Germline V gene sequence: CDR1 SNHLY, CDR2 FYNNEI. The CDR3 is 14 amino acids. The CDR3 coding sequence is TGTGCCAGCAGCGTCACAGGGTCCTACACTGAAGCTTTCTTT. Residues: CASSVTGSYTEAFF.

This chain joins TRBV6-6 and TRBJ1-4; TRBD1 matches at 10 bases. The V and J ends lost 6 bases and 7 bases, in that order; junction bases with no gene match: 5. The CDR3 spans 14 residues. Germline CDR1 reads MNHNY; CDR2 reads SVGAGI (reference sequence). The CDR3 loop reads CASSPTGGSEKLFF. The CDR3, as DNA: TGTGCCAGCAGCCCGACAGGGGGCAGTGAAAAACTGTTTTTT.

Here the CDR3 reads CASGNRPYSPLHF. CDR3 bases: TGTGCCAGCGGGAACAGGCCATATTCACCCCTCCACTTT. This chain uses TRBV2 with TRBJ1-6, with D perhaps TRBD1 (5 bases). The CDR3 loop spans 13 amino acids. Trimming pared 8 bases from V and 8 bases from J, leaving 13 bases between. From germline, CDR1 is SNHLY and CDR2 FYNNEI.

The rearrangement joins TRBV18 to TRBJ2-1, with D possibly TRBD1 on 5 matching bases. V shed 0 bases and J shed 0 bases, with 9 bases lying between them. Germline CDR1 is KGHSH and CDR2 is LQKENI. The length of the CDR3 is 16 residues. The CDR3 spells CASSPPSRGSYNEQFF. The CDR3 nucleotides read TGTGCCAGCTCACCACCGTCTAGGGGCTCCTACAATGAGCAGTTCTTC.

V is TRBV24-1 and J is TRBJ1-1, with D possibly being TRBD1 (5 bases). Germline CDR1 KGHDR, CDR2 SFDVKD. The CDR3 contains 14 residues. The V and J ends lost 12 bases and 0 bases respectively, with 16 bases between them. The CDR3 loop is CAPLDSFMNTEAFF. The CDR3 nucleotides are TGTGCCCCGCTAGACAGTTTCATGAACACTGAAGCTTTCTTT.

The CDR3, as DNA: TGTGCCAGCAGCTTAGGGACAGGGGCCGGAATTGAGCAGTTCTTC. This sequence encodes CASSLGTGAGIEQFF. The rearrangement uses TRBV7-2 and TRBJ2-1; the match to TRBD1 covers 9 bases. The V segment lost 1 base and the J segment 9 bases; nucleotides outside the gene matches: 7. Germline loops: CDR1 SGHTA, CDR2 FQGNSA. The CDR3 length is 15 residues.

This chain connects TRBV11-2 to TRBJ2-2; TRBD1 matches 8 bases. Germline values: CDR1 SGHAT, CDR2 FQNNGV. V shed 6 bases, J shed 0 bases, and the junction held 9 bases outside the gene matches. This CDR3 contains 17 residues. The CDR3 spells CASSLSGQASNTGELFF. CDR3 coding DNA: TGTGCCAGCAGTCTTTCGGGACAGGCCTCGAACACCGGGGAGCTGTTTTTT.

The chain combines TRBV6-2 or TRBV6-3 with TRBJ1-5; tentative D call: TRBD1 (5 bases). This CDR3 region has 14 residues. V lost 4 bases to trimming and J lost 9 bases, with 16 bases between them. Looked up from germline, CDR1 is MNHEY and CDR2 is SVGEGT. In DNA, the CDR3 is TGTGCCAGCAGTTCAAGGACGCGGCAGGGGCCCCAGCATTTT. Protein sequence: CASSSRTRQGPQHF.

For the CDR3, the DNA is TGTGCCAGCAGCTTAGTCAGGGTGACAGATACGCAGTATTTT. As protein: CASSLVRVTDTQYF. The chain carries TRBV11-2 and TRBJ2-3; a weak D match, TRBD1 (5 bases). CDR3 size: 14 residues. Germline CDR1 reads SGHAT; CDR2 reads FQNNGV. Trimming removed 1 base at V and 3 bases at J, with 8 bases between.